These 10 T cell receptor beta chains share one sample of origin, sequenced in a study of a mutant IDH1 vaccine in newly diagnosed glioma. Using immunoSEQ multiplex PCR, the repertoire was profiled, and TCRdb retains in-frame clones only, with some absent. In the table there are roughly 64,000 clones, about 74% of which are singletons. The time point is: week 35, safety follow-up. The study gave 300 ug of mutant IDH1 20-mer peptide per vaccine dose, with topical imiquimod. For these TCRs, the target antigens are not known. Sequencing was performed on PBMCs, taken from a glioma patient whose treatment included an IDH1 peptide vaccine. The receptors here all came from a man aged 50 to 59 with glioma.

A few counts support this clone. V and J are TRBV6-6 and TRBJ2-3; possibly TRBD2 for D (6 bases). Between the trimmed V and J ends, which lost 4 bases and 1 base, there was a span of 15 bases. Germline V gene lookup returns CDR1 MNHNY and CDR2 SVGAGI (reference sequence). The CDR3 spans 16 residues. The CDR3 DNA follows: TGTGCCAGCAGTTTACGGGGGTGGGGGGGCACAGATACGCAGTATTTT. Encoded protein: CASSLRGWGGTDTQYF.

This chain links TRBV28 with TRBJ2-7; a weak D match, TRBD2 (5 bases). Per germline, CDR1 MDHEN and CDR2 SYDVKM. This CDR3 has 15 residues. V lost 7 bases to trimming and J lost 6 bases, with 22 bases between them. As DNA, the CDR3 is TGTGCCAGCACCGCGGGCCGAAGAACTCTATCCGAGCAGTACTTC. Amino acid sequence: CASTAGRRTLSEQYF.

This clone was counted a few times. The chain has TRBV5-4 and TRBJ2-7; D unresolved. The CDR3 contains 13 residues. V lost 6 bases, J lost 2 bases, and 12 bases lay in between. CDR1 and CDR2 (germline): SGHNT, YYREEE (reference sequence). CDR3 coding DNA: TGTGCCAGCACCCGTCTGGGAACCTACGAGCAGTACTTC. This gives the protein CASTRLGTYEQYF.

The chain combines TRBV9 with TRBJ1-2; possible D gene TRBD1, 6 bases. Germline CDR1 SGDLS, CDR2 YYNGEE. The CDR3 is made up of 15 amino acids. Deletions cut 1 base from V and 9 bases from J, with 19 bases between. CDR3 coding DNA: TGTGCCAGCAGCGTAAGGGCGACAGGTTCCGGGAGCTACACCTTC. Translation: CASSVRATGSGSYTF. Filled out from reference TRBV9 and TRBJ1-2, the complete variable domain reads DSGVTQTPKHLITATGQRVTLRCSPRSGDLSVYWYQQSLDQGLQFLIQYYNGEERAKGNILERFSAQQFPDLHSELNLSSLELGDSALYFCASSVRATGSGSYTFGSGTRLTVV.

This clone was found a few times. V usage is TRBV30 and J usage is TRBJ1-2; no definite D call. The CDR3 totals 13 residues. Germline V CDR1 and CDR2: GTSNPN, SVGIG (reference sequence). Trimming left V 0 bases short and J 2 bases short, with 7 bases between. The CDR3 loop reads CAWSVGQNYGYTF. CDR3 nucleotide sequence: TGTGCCTGGAGTGTGGGCCAGAACTATGGCTACACCTTC.

CDR3 protein: CASSLIVSYEQYF. Written as DNA, the CDR3 is TGTGCCAGCAGCTTGATTGTTTCCTACGAGCAGTACTTC. The chain couples TRBV7-9 to TRBJ2-7; D call uncertain. Germline CDR1 reads SEHNR; CDR2 reads FQNEAQ (reference sequence). The CDR3 is made up of 13 amino acids. The V gene lost 3 bases and the J gene lost 1 base, with 7 bases spanning the gap.

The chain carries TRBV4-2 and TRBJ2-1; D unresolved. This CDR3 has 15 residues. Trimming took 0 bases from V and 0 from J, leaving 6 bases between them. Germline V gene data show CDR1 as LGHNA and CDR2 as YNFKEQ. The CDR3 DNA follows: TGTGCCAGCAGCCAAGAGAGTAGCTCCTACAATGAGCAGTTCTTC. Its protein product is CASSQESSSYNEQFF.

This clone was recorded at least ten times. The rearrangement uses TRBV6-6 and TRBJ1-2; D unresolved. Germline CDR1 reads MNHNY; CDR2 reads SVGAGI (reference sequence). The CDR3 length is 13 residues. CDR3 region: CAALQTESYGYTF. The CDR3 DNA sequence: TGTGCTGCTCTACAAACCGAGAGCTATGGCTACACCTTC.

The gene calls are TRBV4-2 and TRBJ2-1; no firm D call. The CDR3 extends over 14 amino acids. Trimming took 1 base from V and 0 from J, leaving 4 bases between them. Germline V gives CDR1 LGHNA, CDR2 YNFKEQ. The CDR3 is CASSQGDSYNEQFF. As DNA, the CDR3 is TGTGCCAGCAGCCAAGGGGACTCCTACAATGAGCAGTTCTTC.

The CDR3 here is CAWSGGTGSGQPQHF. In nucleotides, the CDR3 is TGTGCCTGGAGTGGCGGGACAGGGTCGGGTCAGCCCCAGCATTTT. The chain is built from TRBV30 and TRBJ1-5; 9 bases are shared with TRBD1. Germline trimming cut 1 base from V and 6 bases from J; bases unmatched to any gene: 7. CDR1 and CDR2 (germline): GTSNPN, SVGIG (reference sequence). The CDR3 is made up of 15 amino acids.